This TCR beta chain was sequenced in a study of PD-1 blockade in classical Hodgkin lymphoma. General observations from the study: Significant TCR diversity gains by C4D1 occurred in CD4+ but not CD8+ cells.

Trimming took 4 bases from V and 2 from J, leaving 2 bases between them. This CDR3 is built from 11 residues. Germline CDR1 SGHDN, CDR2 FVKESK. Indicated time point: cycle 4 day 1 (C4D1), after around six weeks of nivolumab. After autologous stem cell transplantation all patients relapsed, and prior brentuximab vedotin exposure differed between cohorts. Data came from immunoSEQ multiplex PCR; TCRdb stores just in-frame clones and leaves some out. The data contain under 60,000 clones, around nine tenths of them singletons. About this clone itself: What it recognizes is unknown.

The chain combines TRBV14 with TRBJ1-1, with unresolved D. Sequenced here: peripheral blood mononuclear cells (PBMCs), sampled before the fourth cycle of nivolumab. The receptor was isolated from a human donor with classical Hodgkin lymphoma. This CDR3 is CASSPNTEAFF. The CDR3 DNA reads TGTGCCAGCAGCCCAAACACTGAAGCTTTCTTT. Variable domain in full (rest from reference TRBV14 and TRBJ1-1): EAGVTQFPSHSVIEKGQTVTLRCDPISGHDNLYWYRRVMGKEIKFLLHFVKESKQDESGMPNNRFLAERTGGTYSTLKVQPAELEDSGVYFCASSPNTEAFFGQGTRLTVV.